The 5 T cell receptor beta chains below were found in one sample sequenced in a study of shared clonotypes between healthy human individuals. Sequencing was performed with immunoSEQ multiplex PCR; in TCRdb, only in-frame clones are kept and a portion is missing. The repertoire has fewer than 1.8 million clones, 98% to 99% of them found once; the top ten carry under 0.45%. Material: naive CD4+ T cells sorted from blood. The subset denotes: CD45RA+ positively selected. These receptor sequences come from a man aged 25 to 40 in good health.

As DNA, the CDR3 is TGTGCCAGCAGCCTGCTGGACAGGGGACGAGGAGGGGCCAACGTCCTGACTTTC. Translated: CASSLLDRGRGGANVLTF. V gene TRBV5-6 combines with J gene TRBJ2-6; 9 nucleotides line up with TRBD1. This CDR3 spans 18 amino acids. Germline lookup yields CDR1 SGHDT and CDR2 YYEEEE. The V segment lost 4 bases and the J segment 4 bases; nucleotides outside the gene matches: 12.

The chain recombines TRBV6-1 with TRBJ2-7; no clear D. The germline V gene has CDR1 MNHNS and CDR2 SASEGT. V dropped 4 bases and J dropped 2 bases, with 6 bases sitting between them. The length of the CDR3 is 12 residues. CDR3 region: CASSAQPYEQYF. Written as DNA, the CDR3 is TGTGCCAGCAGTGCACAGCCCTACGAGCAGTACTTC.

The chain carries TRBV4-3 and TRBJ2-3; 10 bases fit TRBD1. Looked up from germline, CDR1 is LGHNA and CDR2 is YSLEER. V shed 5 bases, J shed 6 bases, and the junction held 14 bases outside the gene matches. This CDR3 comprises 17 residues. The CDR3 sequence: CASSSRQGAAEGDTQYF. In DNA, the CDR3 is TGCGCCAGCAGCTCTCGACAGGGGGCCGCGGAGGGGGATACGCAGTATTTT.

Comment on this clone: The same CDR3 is also encoded by other DNA sequences in this sample. The chain links TRBV18 to TRBJ1-2; D possibly corresponds to TRBD1 (6 bases). The V gene's germline CDR1 is KGHSH and CDR2 LQKENI. The CDR3 length is 14 residues. The V end was cut by 2 bases, the J end by 4 bases, with 11 bases between. The CDR3 DNA sequence: TGTGCCAGCTCACCAGCAGGGGTCGGCTATGGCTACACCTTC. Translating gives CASSPAGVGYGYTF.

This clone was detected once. This sequence joins TRBV5-6 and TRBJ1-4, with 7 nucleotides matching TRBD1. With 4 bases clipped from V and 5 bases from J, the junction kept 5 bases outside the gene matches. The CDR3 totals 14 residues. Germline assignment: CDR1 SGHDT and CDR2 YYEEEE. As DNA, the CDR3 is TGTGCCAGCAGCACAACAGGGGTAAATGAAAAACTGTTTTTT. Protein: CASSTTGVNEKLFF. Supplemented by reference TRBV5-6 and TRBJ1-4, the full variable domain reads DAGVTQSPTHLIKTRGQQVTLRCSPKSGHDTVSWYQQALGQGPQFIFQYYEEEERQRGNFPDRFSGHQFPNYSSELNVNALLLGDSALYLCASSTTGVNEKLFFGSGTQLSVL.